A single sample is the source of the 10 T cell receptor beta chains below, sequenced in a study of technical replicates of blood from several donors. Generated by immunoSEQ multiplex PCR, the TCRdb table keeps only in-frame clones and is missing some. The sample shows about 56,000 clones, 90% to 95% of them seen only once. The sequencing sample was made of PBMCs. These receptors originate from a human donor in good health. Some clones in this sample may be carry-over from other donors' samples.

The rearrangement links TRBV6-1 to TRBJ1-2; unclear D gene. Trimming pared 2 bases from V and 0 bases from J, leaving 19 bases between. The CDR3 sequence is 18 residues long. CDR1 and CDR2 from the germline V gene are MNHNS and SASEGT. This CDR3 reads CASSESRRGRPTNYGYTF. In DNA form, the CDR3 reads TGTGCCAGCAGTGAAAGCCGGAGAGGGAGACCCACTAACTATGGCTACACCTTC.

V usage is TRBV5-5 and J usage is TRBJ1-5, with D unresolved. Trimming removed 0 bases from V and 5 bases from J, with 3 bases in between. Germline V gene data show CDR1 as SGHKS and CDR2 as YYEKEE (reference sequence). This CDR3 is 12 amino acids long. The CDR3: CASSLEHQPQHF. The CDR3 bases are TGTGCCAGCAGCTTGGAGCATCAGCCCCAGCATTTT.

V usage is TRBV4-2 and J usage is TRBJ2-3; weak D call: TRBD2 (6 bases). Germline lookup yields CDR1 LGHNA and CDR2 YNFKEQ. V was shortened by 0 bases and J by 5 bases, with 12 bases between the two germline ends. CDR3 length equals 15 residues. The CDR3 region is CASSQDLSRGDTQYF. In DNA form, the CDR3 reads TGTGCCAGCAGCCAAGATCTCTCGCGGGGAGATACGCAGTATTTT.

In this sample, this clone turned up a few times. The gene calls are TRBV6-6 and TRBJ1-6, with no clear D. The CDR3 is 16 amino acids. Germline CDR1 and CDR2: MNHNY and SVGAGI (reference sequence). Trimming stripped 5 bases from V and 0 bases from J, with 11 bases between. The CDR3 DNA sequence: TGTGCCAGCAGTGCCCAACAGAGCTCCTATAATTCACCCCTCCACTTT. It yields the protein CASSAQQSSYNSPLHF.

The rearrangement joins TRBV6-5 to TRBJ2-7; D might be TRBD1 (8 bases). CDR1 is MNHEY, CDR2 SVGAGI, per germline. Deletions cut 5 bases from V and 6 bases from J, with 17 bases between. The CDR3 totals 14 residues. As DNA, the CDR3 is TGTGCCAGCAGTCGGGCACAGGGGGGGCGCGAGCAGTACTTC. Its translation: CASSRAQGGREQYF.

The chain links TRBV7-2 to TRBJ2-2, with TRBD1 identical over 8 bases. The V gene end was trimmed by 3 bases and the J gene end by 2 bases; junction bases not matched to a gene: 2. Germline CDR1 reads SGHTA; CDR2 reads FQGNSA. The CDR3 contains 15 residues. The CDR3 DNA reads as TGTGCCAGCAGCTTGGGACAGGTCAACACCGGGGAGCTGTTTTTT. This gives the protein CASSLGQVNTGELFF. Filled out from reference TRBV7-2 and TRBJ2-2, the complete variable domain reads GAGVSQSPSNKVTEKGKDVELRCDPISGHTALYWYRQSLGQGLEFLIYFQGNSAPDKSGLPSDRFSAERTGGSVSTLTIQRTQQEDSAVYLCASSLGQVNTGELFFGEGSRLTVL.

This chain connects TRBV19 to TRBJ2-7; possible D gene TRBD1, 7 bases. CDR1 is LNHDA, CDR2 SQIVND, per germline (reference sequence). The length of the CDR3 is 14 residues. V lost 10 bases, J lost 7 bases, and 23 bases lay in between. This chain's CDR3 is CATASAKGAGEQYF. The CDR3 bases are TGTGCCACCGCCTCCGCTAAGGGGGCGGGGGAGCAGTACTTC.

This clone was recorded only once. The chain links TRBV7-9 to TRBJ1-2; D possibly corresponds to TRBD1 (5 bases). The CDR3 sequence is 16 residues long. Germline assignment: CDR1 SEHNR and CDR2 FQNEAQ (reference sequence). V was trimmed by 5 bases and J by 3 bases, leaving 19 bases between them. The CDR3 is CASSALGGPRDYGYTF. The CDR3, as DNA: TGTGCCAGCAGCGCTCTGGGCGGCCCCAGGGACTATGGCTACACCTTC.

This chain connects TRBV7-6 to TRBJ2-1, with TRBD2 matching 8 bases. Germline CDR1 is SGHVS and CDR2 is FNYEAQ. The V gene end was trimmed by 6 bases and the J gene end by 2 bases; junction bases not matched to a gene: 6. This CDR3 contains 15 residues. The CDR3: CASSPPGGPYNEQFF. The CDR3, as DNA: TGTGCCAGCAGTCCCCCGGGAGGGCCCTACAATGAGCAGTTCTTC. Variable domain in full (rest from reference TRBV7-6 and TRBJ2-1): GAGVSQSPRYKVTKRGQDVALRCDPISGHVSLYWYRQALGQGPEFLTYFNYEAQQDKSGLPNDRFSAERPEGSISTLTIQRTEQRDSAMYRCASSPPGGPYNEQFFGPGTRLTVL.

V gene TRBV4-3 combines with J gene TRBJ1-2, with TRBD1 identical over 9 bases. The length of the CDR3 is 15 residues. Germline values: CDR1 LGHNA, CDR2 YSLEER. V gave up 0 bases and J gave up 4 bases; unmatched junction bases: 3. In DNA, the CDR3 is TGCGCCAGCAGCCAAGATGGACAGGGGCCCTATGGCTACACCTTC. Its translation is CASSQDGQGPYGYTF.